This T cell receptor beta chain was recovered during a study of T cell changes during pregnancy in multiple sclerosis (dated by TCRdb to the late 2010s). At the level of the whole study: In women with multiple sclerosis, the researchers looked at how the T cell repertoire shifted as pregnancy progressed.

Library creation used the immunoSEQ multiplex PCR assay. TCRdb's version of the immuneACCESS table is confined to in-frame rearrangements and falls short of the full clone set. An unresolved V gene accounts for under half of the shortfall where checked; the remainder is of unknown origin. The sample yields tens of thousands of clones; roughly nine tenths were counted once. The top ten clones comprise under 1.5% of the sample. The CDR3 sequence holds 15 residues, the cysteine and phenylalanine included. The retained sequence is limited to the CDR3, 45 bases, with the frame set at the first base. The junction carries 13 bases between V and J, which are trimmed by 4 bases and 0 bases respectively. Sequences SQVTM (CDR1) and ANQGSEA (CDR2) are obtained from the germline V gene. This clone appeared a few times. The antigen this receptor binds is unknown. Qualities for individual bases were not recorded, and no much larger clone is one base off.

The chain is assembled from TRBV29-1 and TRBJ2-1, with TRBD1 tentatively as D gene (5 bases match). The sample consisted of peripheral blood, taken in the first trimester of pregnancy. The receptor was isolated from a female donor in good health, enrolled as a control in a pregnancy study. The DNA sequence is as follows: TGCAGCGTTGGGCCCACAGGCGACTCCTACAATGAGCAGTTCTTC. It encodes CSVGPTGDSYNEQFF.